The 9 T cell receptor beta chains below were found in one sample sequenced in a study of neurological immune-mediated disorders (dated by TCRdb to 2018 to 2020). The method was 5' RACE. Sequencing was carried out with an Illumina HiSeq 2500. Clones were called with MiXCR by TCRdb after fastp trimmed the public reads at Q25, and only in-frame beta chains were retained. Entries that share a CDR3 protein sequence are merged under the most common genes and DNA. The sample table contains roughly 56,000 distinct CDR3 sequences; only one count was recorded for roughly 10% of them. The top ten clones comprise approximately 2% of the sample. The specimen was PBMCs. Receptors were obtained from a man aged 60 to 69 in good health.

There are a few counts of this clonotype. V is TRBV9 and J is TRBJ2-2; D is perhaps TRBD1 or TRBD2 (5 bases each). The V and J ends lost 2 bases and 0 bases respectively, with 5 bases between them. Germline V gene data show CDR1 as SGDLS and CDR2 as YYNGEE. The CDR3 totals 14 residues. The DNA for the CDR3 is TGTGCCAGCAGCGTGGGACCGAACACCGGGGAGCTGTTTTTT. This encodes CASSVGPNTGELFF.

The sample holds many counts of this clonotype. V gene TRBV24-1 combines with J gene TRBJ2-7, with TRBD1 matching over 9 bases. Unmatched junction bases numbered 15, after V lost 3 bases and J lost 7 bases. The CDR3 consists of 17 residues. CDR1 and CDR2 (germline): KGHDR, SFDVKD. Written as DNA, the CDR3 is TGTGCCACCAGTGATCTTCATGACAGGGGGGCGGTTCGGGAGCAGTACTTC. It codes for CATSDLHDRGAVREQYF.

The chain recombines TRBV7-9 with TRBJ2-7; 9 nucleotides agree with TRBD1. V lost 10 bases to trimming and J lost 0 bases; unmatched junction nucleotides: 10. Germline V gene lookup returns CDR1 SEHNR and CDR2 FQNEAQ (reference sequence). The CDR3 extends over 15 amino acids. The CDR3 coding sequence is TGTGCCATCATCGCGGACAGGGGATACTCCTACGAGCAGTACTTC. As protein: CAIIADRGYSYEQYF.

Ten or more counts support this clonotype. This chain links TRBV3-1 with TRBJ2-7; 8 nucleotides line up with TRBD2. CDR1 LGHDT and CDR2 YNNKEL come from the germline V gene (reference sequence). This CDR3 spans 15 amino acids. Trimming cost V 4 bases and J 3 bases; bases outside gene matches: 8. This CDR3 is CASSPAGTRVYEQYF. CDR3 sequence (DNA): TGTGCCAGCAGCCCCGCCGGGACTAGGGTCTACGAGCAGTACTTC.

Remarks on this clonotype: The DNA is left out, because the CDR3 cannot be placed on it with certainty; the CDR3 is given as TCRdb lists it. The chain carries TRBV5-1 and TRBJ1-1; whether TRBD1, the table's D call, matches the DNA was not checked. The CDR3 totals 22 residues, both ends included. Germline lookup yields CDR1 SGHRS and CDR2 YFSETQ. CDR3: CASSSDSFYYEQYFGPGTEAFF.

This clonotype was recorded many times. The CDR3 nucleotides read TGCAGCGTCCTGTTACGGGGAACGTATGAAAAACTGTTTTTT. It specifies CSVLLRGTYEKLFF. This chain links TRBV29-1 with TRBJ1-4; D gene unclear. Germline V gene data show CDR1 as SQVTM and CDR2 as ANQGSEA. Trimming shortened V by 6 bases and J by 6 bases, and 17 bases separated the two germline ends. The CDR3 has 14 amino acids.

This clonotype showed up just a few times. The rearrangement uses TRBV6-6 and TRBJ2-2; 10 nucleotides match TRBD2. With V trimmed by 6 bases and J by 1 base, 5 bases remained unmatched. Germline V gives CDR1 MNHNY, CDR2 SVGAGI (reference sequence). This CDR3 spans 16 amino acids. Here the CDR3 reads CASRGRLAGNTGELFF. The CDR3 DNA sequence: TGTGCCAGCAGAGGCCGACTAGCGGGGAACACCGGGGAGCTGTTTTTT.

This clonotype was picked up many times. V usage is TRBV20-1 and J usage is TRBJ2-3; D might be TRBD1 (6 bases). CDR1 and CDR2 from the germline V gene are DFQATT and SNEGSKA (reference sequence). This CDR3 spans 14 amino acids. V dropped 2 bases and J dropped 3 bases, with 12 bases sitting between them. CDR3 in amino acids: CSARLTGYTDTQYF. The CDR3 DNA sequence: TGCAGTGCTAGATTAACAGGGTATACAGATACGCAGTATTTT.

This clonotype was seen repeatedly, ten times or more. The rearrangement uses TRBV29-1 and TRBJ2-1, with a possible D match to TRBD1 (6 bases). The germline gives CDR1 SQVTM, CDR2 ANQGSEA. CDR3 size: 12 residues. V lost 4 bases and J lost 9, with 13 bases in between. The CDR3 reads CSVAQGSAEQFF. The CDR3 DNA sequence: TGCAGCGTTGCCCAGGGGTCGGCTGAGCAGTTCTTC.